The rows below give T cell receptor beta chains drawn from one sample of a study of response to subunit inactivated influenza vaccine. TCRdb reanalysed the RT-PCR reads using MiXCR and keeps one entry per CDR3 protein. In the table there are 500,000 to 700,000 distinct CDR3 sequences, roughly 25% of which are singletons. These data also featured in a second study, about T cells expressing NK-cell markers.

This specimen was CD4+ T cells sorted from PBMCs, taken roughly 12 days after vaccination. The receptors were gathered from a man aged 50 or older who received an inactivated influenza vaccine. Both conserved end residues are part of each CDR3. Each record gives: CDR3 length, V gene, D gene, clone size, J gene, CDR3 protein, CDR3 DNA. A D gene is named only where the DNA matches it firmly. Size values are once, few and many counts, or a class for expanded clones, and some rows have none.

cdr3_length: 16; v_call: TRBV11-2; d_call: -; clone_size: few; j_call: TRBJ2-4; cdr3_aa: CASSVPGSLAKNIQYF; cdr3_nt: TGTGCCAGCAGCGTACCAGGGAGTCTAGCCAAAAACATTCAGTACTTC
cdr3_length: 14; v_call: TRBV7-2; d_call: -; clone_size: -; j_call: TRBJ2-1; cdr3_aa: CASSPETGYNEQFF; cdr3_nt: TGTGCCAGCAGCCCCGAGACAGGCTACAATGAGCAGTTCTTC
cdr3_length: 15; v_call: TRBV28; d_call: -; clone_size: -; j_call: TRBJ2-1; cdr3_aa: CASSLGQGRRNEQFF; cdr3_nt: TGTGCCAGCAGTTTAGGGCAGGGGCGGAGGAATGAGCAGTTCTTC
cdr3_length: 12; v_call: TRBV5-8; d_call: -; clone_size: few; j_call: TRBJ2-1; cdr3_aa: CASSRRVYEQFF; cdr3_nt: TGTGCCAGCAGCCGACGGGTATATGAGCAGTTCTTC
cdr3_length: 15; v_call: TRBV4-1; d_call: -; clone_size: few; j_call: TRBJ2-4; cdr3_aa: CASSQDGASKNIQYF; cdr3_nt: TGCGCCAGCAGCCAAGACGGCGCGTCTAAAAACATTCAGTACTTC
cdr3_length: 14; v_call: TRBV5-6; d_call: -; clone_size: -; j_call: TRBJ2-5; cdr3_aa: CASSLVDRSETQYF; cdr3_nt: TGTGCCAGCAGCTTGGTTGACAGGTCGGAGACCCAGTACTTC
cdr3_length: 15; v_call: TRBV7-3; d_call: TRBD1; clone_size: many; j_call: TRBJ1-6; cdr3_aa: CASSSGQGRHSPLHF; cdr3_nt: TGTGCCAGCAGCTCCGGACAGGGAAGGCATTCACCCCTCCACTTT
cdr3_length: 12; v_call: TRBV24-1; d_call: -; clone_size: -; j_call: TRBJ2-7; cdr3_aa: CATSDDLGGQYF; cdr3_nt: TGTGCCACCAGTGATGACCTGGGCGGGCAGTACTTC
cdr3_length: 18; v_call: TRBV12-3/TRBV12-4; d_call: TRBD2; clone_size: -; j_call: TRBJ2-5; cdr3_aa: CASSLRTGTSGVQETQYF; cdr3_nt: TGTGCCAGCAGTTTACGTACCGGGACTAGCGGGGTACAAGAGACCCAGTACTTC
cdr3_length: 13; v_call: TRBV15; d_call: -; clone_size: few; j_call: TRBJ1-2; cdr3_aa: CATSKTRNYGYTF; cdr3_nt: TGTGCCACCAGCAAGACAAGGAACTATGGCTACACCTTC
cdr3_length: 16; v_call: TRBV27; d_call: TRBD2; clone_size: -; j_call: TRBJ2-1; cdr3_aa: CASSFSAGGRDNEQFF; cdr3_nt: TGTGCCAGCAGTTTTAGTGCGGGAGGGAGGGACAATGAGCAGTTCTTC
cdr3_length: 16; v_call: TRBV15; d_call: TRBD1; clone_size: many; j_call: TRBJ2-1; cdr3_aa: CATSRTGTGVYNEQFF; cdr3_nt: TGTGCCACCAGCAGGACCGGGACAGGGGTCTACAATGAGCAGTTCTTC
cdr3_length: 15; v_call: TRBV20-1; d_call: TRBD1; clone_size: -; j_call: TRBJ2-5; cdr3_aa: CSATGDRRDQETQYF; cdr3_nt: TGCAGTGCAACCGGGGACAGGCGGGACCAAGAGACCCAGTACTTC
cdr3_length: 13; v_call: TRBV29-1; d_call: -; clone_size: few; j_call: TRBJ1-1; cdr3_aa: CSVAAGRGTEAFF; cdr3_nt: TGCAGCGTTGCCGCAGGGAGGGGTACTGAAGCTTTCTTT
cdr3_length: 15; v_call: TRBV6-1; d_call: -; clone_size: -; j_call: TRBJ2-7; cdr3_aa: CASRSTGSRSYEQYF; cdr3_nt: TGTGCCAGCAGGTCGACAGGTAGCCGATCCTACGAGCAGTACTTC
cdr3_length: 12; v_call: TRBV29-1; d_call: TRBD1; clone_size: few; j_call: TRBJ2-4; cdr3_aa: CSVGTGADIQYF; cdr3_nt: TGCAGCGTTGGGACAGGGGCAGACATTCAGTACTTC
cdr3_length: 13; v_call: TRBV20-1; d_call: TRBD1; clone_size: few; j_call: TRBJ2-4; cdr3_aa: CSASTGGMDIQYF; cdr3_nt: TGCAGTGCTAGCACAGGGGGCATGGACATTCAGTACTTC
cdr3_length: 14; v_call: TRBV7-2; d_call: -; clone_size: -; j_call: TRBJ2-5; cdr3_aa: CASSQGPIQETQYF; cdr3_nt: TGTGCCAGCAGCCAGGGTCCTATTCAAGAGACCCAGTACTTC
cdr3_length: 13; v_call: TRBV4-1; d_call: -; clone_size: few; j_call: TRBJ2-5; cdr3_aa: CASSLWRKETQYF; cdr3_nt: TGCGCCAGCAGCCTTTGGCGAAAAGAGACCCAGTACTTC
cdr3_length: 18; v_call: TRBV24-1; d_call: TRBD1; clone_size: -; j_call: TRBJ2-3; cdr3_aa: CATSDPGTGGASTDTQYF; cdr3_nt: TGTGCCACCAGTGATCCAGGGACAGGGGGCGCGAGTACAGATACGCAGTATTTT
cdr3_length: 13; v_call: TRBV18; d_call: -; clone_size: few; j_call: TRBJ1-1; cdr3_aa: CASSLTTNTEAFF; cdr3_nt: TGTGCCAGCTCACTAACAACGAACACTGAAGCTTTCTTT
cdr3_length: 11; v_call: TRBV20-1; d_call: -; clone_size: few; j_call: TRBJ2-1; cdr3_aa: CSASPGKPQFF; cdr3_nt: TGCAGTGCTAGTCCCGGGAAACCCCAGTTCTTC
cdr3_length: 13; v_call: TRBV11-3; d_call: -; clone_size: few; j_call: TRBJ2-1; cdr3_aa: CASSQGSDNEQFF; cdr3_nt: TGTGCCAGCAGCCAGGGGTCGGACAATGAGCAGTTCTTC
cdr3_length: 13; v_call: TRBV7-2; d_call: -; clone_size: -; j_call: TRBJ1-1; cdr3_aa: CASSPQRYTEAFF; cdr3_nt: TGTGCCAGCAGCCCTCAGCGTTACACTGAAGCTTTCTTT
cdr3_length: 15; v_call: TRBV6-4; d_call: -; clone_size: -; j_call: TRBJ2-2; cdr3_aa: CASSGALFNTGELFF; cdr3_nt: TGTGCCAGCAGTGGGGCTTTGTTTAACACCGGGGAGCTGTTTTTT
cdr3_length: 12; v_call: TRBV29-1; d_call: -; clone_size: few; j_call: TRBJ1-3; cdr3_aa: CSVDGGGNTIYF; cdr3_nt: TGCAGCGTTGACGGGGGAGGAAACACCATATATTTT
cdr3_length: 16; v_call: TRBV6-5; d_call: TRBD2; clone_size: -; j_call: TRBJ2-5; cdr3_aa: CASSYTGLAGGQTQYF; cdr3_nt: TGTGCCAGCAGTTACACGGGACTAGCGGGGGGTCAGACCCAGTACTTC